This T cell receptor beta chain was captured in a study of a mutant IDH1 vaccine in newly diagnosed glioma. On the study more broadly: Sex distribution of treated patients was approximately 62% male and about 38% female; mean age was about 40 years. The therapy given earlier, which was standard therapy, consisted of radiotherapy, temozolomide, or both, and most of the patients received both.

The time point: baseline, week 1 (first vaccination visit). Regarding treatment: pre-vaccination baseline after standard-of-care therapy. Each of the donors came in with new WHO grade 3 or 4 astrocytomas that were IDH1-mutant and ATRX-lost. Of note for this clone: What it binds is unknown.

Assay: immunoSEQ multiplex PCR; the TCRdb copy retains only in-frame clones and omits some. The data show around 89,000 clones, with roughly 80% seen just once and 6% to 9.5% held by the top ten. Study observations and caveats: Patients mounted vaccine-induced immune responses in roughly 93% of cases.

This CDR3 has 14 amino acids. V shed 2 bases and J shed 4 bases, with 11 bases lying between them. Germline V gene data show CDR1 as SNHLY and CDR2 as FYNNEI. This clonotype was sampled from a woman in her forties or fifties with glioma. The genes are TRBV2 and TRBJ1-2; D is perhaps TRBD1 (5 bases). The source was PBMCs, collected from a glioma patient treated with radiotherapy, temozolomide or both. The CDR3 spells CASSEFGGPYGYTF. The CDR3 DNA follows: TGTGCCAGCAGTGAATTCGGGGGTCCCTATGGCTACACCTTC.